Below, 7 T cell receptor beta chains from the same sample are listed, as sequenced in a study of T cell responses to AZD1222 COVID-19 vaccine. Measured with immunoSEQ multiplex PCR; TCRdb has only the in-frame clones, and not every one. Among over 100,000 clones listed, about 89% were seen once. Specimen: peripheral blood, collected 28 days after the second AZD1222 dose. The receptor set was obtained from an adult who received the AZD1222 COVID-19 vaccine.

The J gene is TRBJ2-5, the V gene TRBV7-2; perhaps D is TRBD1 or TRBD2 (5 bases each). Germline V gene lookup returns CDR1 SGHTA and CDR2 FQGNSA. V lost 4 bases and J lost 9, with 15 bases in between. CDR3 length: 13 residues. The CDR3: CASSSRGAGAQYF. The CDR3 DNA sequence: TGTGCCAGCAGCTCTCGGGGCGCCGGGGCCCAGTACTTC.

V usage is TRBV6-5 and J usage is TRBJ1-6; a weak D match, TRBD1 (6 bases). The CDR3 consists of 14 residues. V lost 4 bases, J lost 7 bases, and 11 bases lay in between. The germline CDR1 and CDR2 sequences are MNHEY and SVGAGI. CDR3 bases: TGTGCCAGCAGTTTCGGACAGCCCAATTCACCCCTCCACTTT. Encoded protein: CASSFGQPNSPLHF.

The chain is built from TRBV6-5 and TRBJ1-5; no firm D call. Per the germline V gene, CDR1 is MNHEY and CDR2 is SVGAGI. The CDR3 runs to 15 residues. The V and J ends lost 7 bases and 1 base respectively, with 14 bases between them. CDR3: CASTLLTRSNQPQHF. CDR3 DNA sequence: TGTGCCAGCACCCTCCTCACTCGGAGCAATCAGCCCCAGCATTTT.

The chain joins TRBV28 to TRBJ2-7, with a possible D match to TRBD2 (6 bases). The V end was cut by 6 bases, the J end by 0 bases, with 12 bases between. Germline V gives CDR1 MDHEN, CDR2 SYDVKM. The length of the CDR3 is 14 residues. This CDR3 is CASSPGSASYEQYF. The DNA for the CDR3 is TGTGCCAGCAGCCCCGGGAGCGCCTCCTACGAGCAGTACTTC.

The genes are TRBV7-3 and TRBJ1-5; 7 bases line up with TRBD1. The CDR3 is 18 amino acids. V trimming: 4 bases; J trimming: 2 bases; junction bases outside the gene matches: 14. The V gene's germline CDR1 is SGHTA and CDR2 FQGTGA. CDR3 sequence (DNA): TGTGCCAGCAGCTCTAGACAGGGAGGGACGAACGGCAATCAGCCCCAGCATTTT. Residues: CASSSRQGGTNGNQPQHF.

The rearrangement links TRBV27 to TRBJ2-7; D uncertain. Germline V gene data show CDR1 as MNHEY and CDR2 as SMNVEV (reference sequence). The CDR3 contains 14 residues. The germline V and J ends were trimmed by 9 bases and 5 bases, with 20 bases remaining between them. DNA of the CDR3: TGTGCCAGTAAACCCTTTCCTGGCCCCAACGAGCAGTACTTC. Amino acid sequence: CASKPFPGPNEQYF.

The rearrangement links TRBV4-2 to TRBJ1-1; D is unresolved. This CDR3 contains 18 residues. Germline CDR1 and CDR2: LGHNA and YNFKEQ. Trimming removed 0 bases from V and 0 bases from J, with 17 bases in between. CDR3 loop: CASSQEIGFRFLNTEAFF. The CDR3 DNA sequence: TGTGCCAGCAGCCAAGAAATCGGGTTCAGGTTTCTGAACACTGAAGCTTTCTTT.